Included here is one T cell receptor (beta chain) sequence, with context. Trimming at V came to 7 bases and at J to 5 bases, leaving 6 bases not matched to a gene. The V gene's germline CDR1 is SEHNR and CDR2 FQNEAQ (reference sequence). CDR3 length equals 15 residues. This entry belongs to a study of control samples from healthy donors and cancer patients. Assay used: immunoSEQ multiplex PCR; TCRdb lists only in-frame clones, some missing. The sample contains 55,000 to 85,000 clones, about nine tenths of which appear only once. The source is a man in his fifties or sixties with lung cancer. The rearrangement uses TRBV7-9 and TRBJ2-1; 12 bases agree with TRBD2. Material for sequencing was PBMCs. The CDR3 sequence is CASTYRLAGDNEQFF. CDR3 in DNA: TGTGCCAGCACCTACCGACTAGCGGGGGACAATGAGCAGTTCTTC. The entire variable domain, with the rest obtained from reference TRBV7-9 and TRBJ2-1, is as follows: DTGVSQNPRHKITKRGQNVTFRCDPISEHNRLYWYRQTLGQGPEFLTYFQNEAQLEKSRLLSDRFSAERPKGSFSTLEIQRTEQGDSAMYLCASTYRLAGDNEQFFGPGTRLTVL.